The 3 T cell receptor beta chains reported below all come from one sample, sequenced in a study of pediatric ulcerative colitis. The rectum was sampled with one to two pinch biopsies at colonoscopy. Clones were sequenced by immunoSEQ multiplex PCR, and TCRdb holds only the in-frame ones, with some missing. The repertoire holds some 40,000 clones, with 75% as singletons. Sequenced sample: gut tissue. The receptors were sampled from a boy aged 5-17 years with severe ulcerative colitis.

This clone has just a few counts. The chain joins TRBV9 to TRBJ2-7; the D gene is possibly TRBD1 (5 bases). The CDR3 is 14 amino acids. Germline CDR1 reads SGDLS; CDR2 reads YYNGEE. V was shortened by 0 bases and J by 7 bases, with 14 bases between the two germline ends. The CDR3 loop reads CASSVGRTPGEQYF. The CDR3 DNA is TGTGCCAGCAGCGTAGGTCGCACCCCAGGGGAGCAGTACTTC.

The gene calls are TRBV7-6 and TRBJ2-3; a possible D gene is TRBD1 (5 bases). The CDR3 runs to 14 residues. V lost 4 bases and J lost 6, with 14 bases in between. Germline CDR1 and CDR2: SGHVS and FNYEAQ. The CDR3 nucleotides read TGTGCCAGCAGCTCTAAAGGGGTTCAGGATACGCAGTATTTT. Translating it yields CASSSKGVQDTQYF.

The gene calls are TRBV6-1 and TRBJ1-5; D may be TRBD1 (6 bases). The CDR3 is made up of 14 amino acids. The germline V gene encodes CDR1 MNHNS and CDR2 SASEGT. The V gene lost 3 bases and the J gene lost 7 bases, with 13 bases spanning the gap. CDR3 amino acids: CASSETGTGQPQHF. The CDR3 DNA reads as TGTGCCAGCAGTGAGACAGGTACAGGGCAGCCCCAGCATTTT.